The source of this TCR beta chain is a study of blood T cell repertoires in COVID-19. The wider study: Donors in the United States, Italy and Spain gave samples during acute or convalescent COVID-19. T cells, B-cell-depleted T cells, or PBMCs provided the cDNA or gDNA that served as material.

How the authors handled the data: Using reference gene primer amplification, nucleated cell counts were estimated. The assay was immunoSEQ multiplex PCR, and TCRdb's table has in-frame clones only and misses some. V and J calls and clone size are given by that table; D and trimming were obtained from the DNA. The repertoire holds about 46,000 clones, with approximately 86% as singletons. The CDR3 sequence is 15 residues long. Looked up from germline, CDR1 is SGHDN and CDR2 is FVKESK. Trimming removed 0 bases from V and 6 bases from J, with 12 bases in between. The sample holds a few counts of this clone.

Source material: peripheral blood. The chain combines TRBV14 with TRBJ2-1; possibly TRBD2 for D (6 bases). This TCR came from a man in his fifties or sixties with acute or convalescent COVID-19. CDR3 residues: CASSQDSTAGNEQFF. In DNA form, the CDR3 reads TGTGCCAGCAGCCAAGATTCCACAGCGGGCAATGAGCAGTTCTTC.